Following are 30 T cell receptor beta chains from one sample sequenced in a study of T cell responses to AZD1222 COVID-19 vaccine. Sequencing was performed with immunoSEQ multiplex PCR; in TCRdb, only in-frame clones are kept and a portion is missing. The data show 70,000 to 80,000 clones, approximately 90% seen once. Specimen: peripheral blood, collected on day 0 of AZD1222 vaccination. Receptor source: an adult in good health.

The J gene is TRBJ2-1, the V gene TRBV7-2; no definite D call. From germline, CDR1 is SGHTA and CDR2 FQGNSA. This CDR3 contains 15 residues. Between the trimmed V and J ends, which lost 0 bases and 4 bases, there was a span of 10 bases. The CDR3 sequence: CASSLAATRYNEQFF. CDR3 nucleotide sequence: TGTGCCAGCAGCTTAGCGGCTACCCGTTACAATGAGCAGTTCTTC.

The chain uses TRBV9 and TRBJ2-7; weak D call: TRBD2 (5 bases). CDR1 is SGDLS, CDR2 YYNGEE, per germline. The CDR3 consists of 15 residues. V lost 0 bases to trimming and J lost 4 bases, with 14 bases between them. CDR3 coding DNA: TGTGCCAGCAGCGTAGCTGCGGCTAGCCCATACGAGCAGTACTTC. This gives the protein CASSVAAASPYEQYF. The full variable domain, rest sourced from reference TRBV9 and TRBJ2-7, is DSGVTQTPKHLITATGQRVTLRCSPRSGDLSVYWYQQSLDQGLQFLIQYYNGEERAKGNILERFSAQQFPDLHSELNLSSLELGDSALYFCASSVAAASPYEQYFGPGTRLTVT.

The CDR3 loop is CASGGQENTEAFF. The CDR3 DNA reads TGCGCCAGCGGGGGACAGGAGAACACTGAAGCTTTCTTT. The chain employs TRBV5-1 and TRBJ1-1, with 8 nucleotides matching TRBD1. The CDR3 spans 13 residues. The trim removed 7 bases at V and 1 base at J, leaving 3 bases unmatched. Germline V gene sequence: CDR1 SGHRS, CDR2 YFSETQ.

V usage is TRBV24-1 and J usage is TRBJ2-5, with D perhaps TRBD1 (5 bases). V lost 5 bases to trimming and J lost 2 bases, with 11 bases between them. Germline CDR1 KGHDR, CDR2 SFDVKD. The CDR3 totals 14 residues. The CDR3 sequence is CATSGQGQQETQYF. The CDR3, as DNA: TGTGCCACCAGTGGGCAGGGCCAGCAAGAGACCCAGTACTTC.

V is TRBV3-1 (or the pseudogene TRBV3-2) and J is TRBJ1-1; unclear D gene. Trimming pared 0 bases from V and 11 bases from J, leaving 16 bases between. CDR3 length: 14 amino acids. CDR1 LGHDT and CDR2 YNNKEL come from the germline V gene (reference sequence). CDR3 in amino acids: CASSQDLRPSLAFF. CDR3 sequence (DNA): TGTGCCAGCAGCCAAGATTTGAGACCCAGTCTGGCTTTCTTT.

The genes are TRBV27 and TRBJ1-2, with 7 bases matching TRBD1. The junction had 13 bases not matched to a gene; V was cut back by 5 bases and J by 7 bases. This CDR3 is built from 15 residues. Germline assignment: CDR1 MNHEY and CDR2 SMNVEV (reference sequence). The CDR3 here is CASSLDRAWIVGYTF. CDR3 in DNA: TGTGCCAGCAGTCTCGACAGGGCTTGGATTGTTGGCTACACCTTC.

The chain links TRBV28 to TRBJ1-2; D remains ambiguous. The ends were cut back, 2 bases at V and 4 bases at J, with 14 bases in the middle. This CDR3 comprises 15 residues. Looked up from germline, CDR1 is MDHEN and CDR2 is SYDVKM. CDR3 loop: CASSLPRRGGYGYTF. CDR3 sequence (DNA): TGTGCCAGCAGTTTACCTCGGCGGGGTGGCTATGGCTACACCTTC.

This clone was seen just once. The DNA for the CDR3 is TGTGCCAGTAGTGTCCGACAGGATCCCGGCTACACCTTC. This sequence encodes CASSVRQDPGYTF. J is TRBJ1-2 and V is TRBV19; maybe TRBD1 (6 bases). This CDR3 spans 13 amino acids. V was clipped by 5 bases and J by 8 bases, with 15 bases between them. Per the germline V gene, CDR1 is LNHDA and CDR2 is SQIVND (reference sequence). Full variable domain (rest looked up from reference TRBV19 and TRBJ1-2): DGGITQSPKYLFRKEGQNVTLSCEQNLNHDAMYWYRQDPGQGLRLIYYSQIVNDFQKGDIAEGYSVSREKKESFPLTVTSAQKNPTAFYLCASSVRQDPGYTFGSGTRLTVV.

The rearrangement links TRBV7-2 to TRBJ1-5, with D uncertain. Deletions cut 5 bases from V and 2 bases from J, with 7 bases between. The V gene's germline CDR1 is SGHTA and CDR2 FQGNSA. CDR3 length equals 13 residues. The CDR3 DNA reads TGTGCCAGCAGCCCCAGTCGCAATCAGCCCCAGCATTTT. Amino acids: CASSPSRNQPQHF.

The chain joins TRBV4-1 to TRBJ2-5, with D unresolved. Germline CDR1 is MGHRA and CDR2 is YSYEKL. V was shortened by 1 base and J by 2 bases, with 8 bases between the two germline ends. This CDR3 is 14 amino acids long. CDR3: CASSQGARQETQYF. The CDR3 DNA is TGCGCCAGCAGCCAAGGAGCCAGGCAAGAGACCCAGTACTTC.

The chain uses TRBV15 and TRBJ2-1, with TRBD1 matching over 9 bases. Germline V CDR1 and CDR2: LNHNV, YYDKDF (reference sequence). CDR3 length equals 14 residues. The trim removed 4 bases at V and 13 bases at J, leaving 11 bases unmatched. The CDR3 nucleotides are TGTGCCACCAGCACTCCGGGACAGGGAATTTTTCAGTTCTTC. As protein: CATSTPGQGIFQFF.

The V and J genes are TRBV28 and TRBJ1-2; D is unresolved. This CDR3 has 12 residues. V dropped 3 bases and J dropped 8 bases, with 10 bases sitting between them. In germline, CDR1 is MDHEN, CDR2 SYDVKM. The CDR3, as DNA: TGTGCCAGCAGTTTGGCGCCTGGGGGCTACACCTTC. It encodes CASSLAPGGYTF.

This clone was seen only once. V is TRBV20-1 and J is TRBJ2-7; no firm D call. This CDR3 comprises 11 residues. Germline V gene sequence: CDR1 DFQATT, CDR2 SNEGSKA (reference sequence). V lost 6 bases, J lost 0 bases, and 6 bases lay in between. CDR3 nucleotide sequence: TGCAGTGCCCGGTTCTCCTACGAGCAGTACTTC. It is translated as CSARFSYEQYF.

This clone was seen a single time. This sequence joins TRBV5-4 and TRBJ2-3; D ambiguous. This CDR3 has 15 amino acids. CDR1 and CDR2 from the germline V gene are SGHNT and YYREEE (reference sequence). V shed 0 bases and J shed 1 base, with 9 bases lying between them. The CDR3 protein is CASSLDSLGTDTQYF. The CDR3 nucleotides are TGTGCCAGCAGCTTGGATTCCCTGGGCACAGATACGCAGTATTTT.

The table lists this clone with a few counts. Sequence at one end of the junction differs from germline and may be a read error. The chain employs TRBV7-2 and TRBJ1-4, with 11 bases aligning to TRBD1. Per germline, CDR1 SGHTA and CDR2 FQGNSA. The length of the CDR3 is 16 residues. CDR3 in DNA: TGTGCCAGCAGCTTAGTGGGGACAGGGGGTAATCAAAAACTGTTTTTT. Translated: CASSLVGTGGNQKLFF.

The rearrangement links TRBV13 to TRBJ1-2; 8 bases fit TRBD1. V shed 4 bases and J 4 bases; nucleotides not matched to a gene: 5. The CDR3 is 14 amino acids. Germline-derived CDR1 and CDR2 are PRHDT and FYEKMQ (reference sequence). This CDR3 is CASSSGQGVYGYTF. The CDR3 coding sequence is TGTGCCAGCAGCTCAGGACAGGGTGTCTATGGCTACACCTTC.

V and J are TRBV3-1 (or the pseudogene TRBV3-2) and TRBJ1-2, with D perhaps matching TRBD1 (5 bases). Germline CDR1 LGHDT, CDR2 YNNKEL (reference sequence). Between the trimmed V and J ends, which lost 1 base and 7 bases, there was a span of 22 bases. The CDR3 sequence is 17 residues long. CDR3 amino acids: CASSQARDRRQTIGYTF. CDR3 sequence (DNA): TGTGCCAGCAGCCAAGCACGGGATCGGAGACAGACTATTGGCTACACCTTC.

The chain carries TRBV28 and TRBJ2-5, with TRBD2 identical over 11 bases. CDR1 MDHEN and CDR2 SYDVKM come from the germline V gene. This CDR3 is built from 16 residues. The trim removed 4 bases at V and 5 bases at J, leaving 9 bases unmatched. The CDR3 region is CASSSLIAGGMETQYF. The CDR3 coding sequence is TGTGCCAGCAGTTCCCTCATAGCGGGAGGGATGGAGACCCAGTACTTC.

V gene TRBV5-4 combines with J gene TRBJ2-3, with a possible D match to TRBD2 (6 bases). Germline V gene lookup returns CDR1 SGHNT and CDR2 YYREEE (reference sequence). CDR3 size: 16 residues. The V gene lost 3 bases and the J gene lost 0 bases, with 14 bases spanning the gap. The DNA of the CDR3 is TGTGCCAGCAGCTCAGCTAGCGACCGTAGCACAGATACGCAGTATTTT. This encodes CASSSASDRSTDTQYF.

CDR3 DNA sequence: TGTGCCAGCAGTTCGGGGTACTCCTTTGGCTATGAGCAGTTCTTC. This gives the protein CASSSGYSFGYEQFF. The chain recombines TRBV7-3 with TRBJ2-1, with D possibly being TRBD2 (5 bases). This CDR3 contains 15 residues. Germline-derived CDR1 and CDR2 are SGHTA and FQGTGA. V was cut by 6 bases and J by 8 bases, with 20 bases left in between.

This rearrangement joins TRBV5-1 to TRBJ2-7; 9 nucleotides line up with TRBD2. This CDR3 contains 16 residues. The trim removed 4 bases at V and 3 bases at J, leaving 11 bases unmatched. Germline V CDR1 and CDR2: SGHRS, YFSETQ. CDR3 region: CASSKDLAGAGYEQYF. The CDR3, as DNA: TGCGCCAGCAGCAAGGACTTAGCGGGAGCCGGCTACGAGCAGTACTTC.

The genes are TRBV5-4 and TRBJ2-5; D is perhaps TRBD1 (5 bases). V lost 2 bases to trimming and J lost 4 bases, with 9 bases between them. The CDR3 contains 13 residues. CDR1 and CDR2 from the germline V gene are SGHNT and YYREEE (reference sequence). The CDR3 DNA follows: TGTGCCAGCAGCTTTTGGGGCTCAGAGACCCAGTACTTC. Residues: CASSFWGSETQYF.

This chain uses TRBV7-8 with TRBJ2-7; D is possibly TRBD1 (6 bases). Germline CDR1 SGHVS, CDR2 FQNEAQ. V was clipped by 5 bases and J by 0 bases, with 14 bases between them. The CDR3 consists of 15 residues. CDR3 coding DNA: TGTGCCAGCAGCGCTAGACCGGACAGCTCCTACGAGCAGTACTTC. Translation: CASSARPDSSYEQYF.

The chain links TRBV10-3 to TRBJ1-6, with unresolved D. The V end lost 7 bases, the J end lost 3 bases, and 4 bases lay between the germline ends. CDR1 is ENHRY, CDR2 SYGVKD, per germline. This CDR3 region has 12 residues. The CDR3 DNA follows: TGTGCCATCACGGACTATAATTCACCCCTCCACTTT. Its translation: CAITDYNSPLHF.

The V gene is TRBV28, the J gene TRBJ2-3, with unresolved D. Per the germline V gene, CDR1 is MDHEN and CDR2 is SYDVKM. The CDR3 has 13 residues. The V and J ends lost 6 bases and 0 bases respectively, with 7 bases between them. CDR3 amino acids: CASSLPSTDTQYF. CDR3 nucleotides: TGTGCCAGCAGCCTCCCCAGCACAGATACGCAGTATTTT.

This clone is termed medium-sized. The gene calls are TRBV12-3 or TRBV12-4 and TRBJ1-2, with 11 bases matching TRBD1. The V gene end was trimmed by 4 bases and the J gene end by 6 bases; junction bases not matched to a gene: 1. CDR3 length equals 13 residues. This CDR3 reads CASSWTGGDGYTF. CDR3 sequence (DNA): TGTGCCAGCAGTTGGACAGGGGGCGATGGCTACACCTTC.

V gene TRBV4-2 combines with J gene TRBJ2-7; D remains ambiguous. The CDR3 is 14 residues long. The V end was cut by 4 bases, the J end by 0 bases, with 10 bases between. The germline CDR1 and CDR2 sequences are LGHNA and YNFKEQ. CDR3 bases: TGTGCCAGCAGCCCTGACACTATCTCCTACGAGCAGTACTTC. It specifies CASSPDTISYEQYF.

The CDR3 loop reads CASSPFRGTLPSGRGRQFF. Here the CDR3 DNA reads TGTGCCAGCAGCCCTTTCCGCGGCACGTTGCCTAGCGGGAGAGGTCGGCAGTTCTTC. The chain has TRBV6-2 or TRBV6-3 and TRBJ2-1, with TRBD2 matching over 10 bases. The CDR3 consists of 19 residues. The ends lost 6 bases at V and 12 bases at J; junction bases unmatched: 26. Germline assignment: CDR1 MNHEY and CDR2 SVGEGT.

This chain joins TRBV3-1 (or the pseudogene TRBV3-2) and TRBJ1-6; possible D gene TRBD1, 5 bases. CDR3 length equals 14 residues. The V gene's germline CDR1 is LGHDT and CDR2 YNNKEL (reference sequence). The V end lost 1 base, the J end lost 10 bases, and 11 bases lay between the germline ends. CDR3 coding DNA: TGTGCCAGCAGCCAAGTCCAGGGAAGATCACCCCTCCACTTT. Protein: CASSQVQGRSPLHF.

V and J are TRBV28 and TRBJ2-1; weak D call: TRBD2 (6 bases). Looked up from germline, CDR1 is MDHEN and CDR2 is SYDVKM. This CDR3 is 14 amino acids long. The V and J ends lost 3 bases and 0 bases respectively, with 6 bases between them. The CDR3 protein is CASSLGGSYNEQFF. The CDR3, as DNA: TGTGCCAGCAGTTTGGGGGGCTCCTACAATGAGCAGTTCTTC.